This is a list of T cell receptor beta chains from one sample in a study of monozygotic twins with inflammatory bowel disease. TCRdb reprocessed the 5' RACE reads and stores each CDR3 protein as one record, lacking DNA. Across some 440,000 distinct CDR3 sequences, the top ten clones capture about 2.4% of the sample. What was sequenced was blood. Receptor source: a human donor with ulcerative colitis or Crohn's disease, or a healthy co-twin of an affected twin (not recorded which). The CDR3 runs from the conserved cysteine through the conserved F or W.

cdr3_aa v_call cdr3_length j_call
CASREIGRRNTGELFF TRBV28 16 TRBJ2-2
CASSLDIEQFF TRBV12-3/TRBV12-4 11 TRBJ2-1
CASSPRTGWHGTNEKLFF TRBV11-1 18 TRBJ1-4
CASSSRPGGGNIQYF TRBV7-2 15 TRBJ2-4
CASSIGVGIYNEQFF TRBV19 15 TRBJ2-1
CASSFYQGIETQYF TRBV27 14 TRBJ2-5
CASSLIPGRIDTEAFF TRBV5-1 16 TRBJ1-1
CASSWGVVAGANVLTF TRBV7-8 16 TRBJ2-6
CSVADTGTEAFF TRBV29-1 12 TRBJ1-1
CATSRGAADTEAFF TRBV15 14 TRBJ1-1
CASARTSGGTGTQYF TRBV11-2 15 TRBJ2-3
CSVVRGGANTGELFF TRBV29-1 15 TRBJ2-2
CASSPLASGREQYF TRBV27 14 TRBJ2-3
CSAMGGGARELFF TRBV20-1 13 TRBJ2-2
CASTVGAGWNQPQHF TRBV12-3/TRBV12-4 15 TRBJ1-5
CASSYMRQSEAFF TRBV7-9 13 TRBJ1-1
CASSVVGGNSYEQYF TRBV6-4 15 TRBJ2-7
CTLNTQGGGTQYF TRBV20-1 13 TRBJ2-3
CASQAQRGSGANVLTF TRBV3-1 16 TRBJ2-6
CASSPTRGQGSFNEQFF TRBV12-3/TRBV12-4 17 TRBJ2-1
CASSSEALDPEQFF TRBV7-2 14 TRBJ2-1
CASSLQGARNEQYF TRBV5-1 14 TRBJ2-7
CASSSPGLTISDTQYF TRBV6-2/TRBV6-3 16 TRBJ2-3
CASSQVRTSEQYF TRBV3-1 13 TRBJ2-7
CASRTTGTNEKLFF TRBV2 14 TRBJ1-4
CASSYQGLGEKLFF TRBV27 14 TRBJ1-4
CASSLVAGSNEQFF TRBV7-9 14 TRBJ2-1
CAISQVTVNTEAFF TRBV2 14 TRBJ1-1
CASSLEAGPAYEQYF TRBV5-1 15 TRBJ2-7
CASSVGFYEQYF TRBV10-2 12 TRBJ2-7
CAIKTANTEAFF TRBV7-2 12 TRBJ1-1
CATSREKGHIFYTGELFF TRBV15 18 TRBJ2-2